These 16 T cell receptor beta chains came from one sample sequenced in a study of human T cells and chemical hapten exposure. Sample time point: pre-sensitization, week 0. The treatment denotes: therapeutic diphenylcyclopropenone sensitization with weekly scalp DPC. TCRdb re-derived calls from the RACE reads in MiXCR, one entry per CDR3 protein. The sample carries roughly 100,000 distinct CDR3 sequences, 8% to 10% recorded once. The sample consisted of whole blood, taken in connection with sensitization to the hapten diphenylcyclopropenone (DPC). The receptors stem from a woman between 35 and 50 years old with alopecia areata. Some clones in this sample may be carry-over from other donors' samples.

This clonotype has only a few counts. The chain employs TRBV7-6 and TRBJ2-7, with D perhaps given as TRBD1 or TRBD2 (5 bases each). V was cut by 1 base and J by 6 bases, with 13 bases left in between. The V gene's germline CDR1 is SGHVS and CDR2 FNYEAQ. This CDR3 is 14 amino acids long. CDR3 sequence reads: CASSLGGSGFEQYF. CDR3 bases: TGTGCCAGCAGCTTAGGGGGGTCGGGTTTCGAGCAGTACTTC.

This clonotype was counted at least ten times. The chain employs TRBV12-3 or TRBV12-4 and TRBJ2-7, with D unclear. CDR3 length equals 14 residues. Trimming removed 3 bases from V and 2 bases from J, with 11 bases in between. In DNA form, the CDR3 reads TGTGCCAGCAGTTTGATTGGTACCGCCTACGAGCAGTACTTC. Translation: CASSLIGTAYEQYF.

This clonotype was recorded at least ten times. This chain connects TRBV4-2 to TRBJ2-1; D is possibly TRBD1 or TRBD2 (5 bases each). Germline CDR1 LGHNA, CDR2 YNFKEQ. The CDR3 contains 16 residues. V lost 4 bases and J 1 base, leaving 14 bases between the germline ends. The CDR3 sequence: CASSPRVGVSYNEQFF. The CDR3 DNA sequence: TGTGCCAGCAGCCCCCGAGTGGGGGTGTCCTACAATGAGCAGTTCTTC.

This clonotype appeared many times. It is unclear where the CDR3 begins or ends on the DNA, so no DNA is shown, and the CDR3 is as TCRdb lists it. The chain links TRBV3-2 to TRBJ1-2; TRBD1 is taken as the D call from the table, unchecked against the DNA. TRBV3-2 is shown as a pseudogene. A total of 18 residues make up the CDR3, ends included. The CDR3 sequence: CASSLGSGGAAYRCGYTF.

This clonotype was counted between two and nine times. CDR3 nucleotide sequence: TGTGCCAGCAGAGCCCACGCAGCGGCCCTTCGAGAGACCCAGTACTTC. Its protein is CASRAHAAALRETQYF. The chain combines TRBV9 with TRBJ2-5; perhaps TRBD2 as D (5 bases). The germline V gene has CDR1 SGDLS and CDR2 YYNGEE. Trimming removed 5 bases from V and 4 bases from J, with 21 bases in between. There are 16 residues in the CDR3.

Comment on this clonotype: A much more abundant neighbour one base away suggests this may be a read error. The rearrangement links TRBV12-3 or TRBV12-4 to TRBJ2-1; 11 positions match TRBD2. Germline trimming cut 1 base from V and 1 base from J; bases unmatched to any gene: 3. This CDR3 is built from 17 residues. This CDR3 reads CASSLGASGRSYNEQFF. Here the CDR3 DNA reads TGTGCCAGCAGTTTAGGGGCTAGCGGGAGGTCCTACAATGAGCAGTTCTTC.

This clonotype showed up many times. The chain combines TRBV7-6 with TRBJ2-7; 9 positions match TRBD1. From germline, CDR1 is SGHVS and CDR2 FNYEAQ. There are 16 residues in the CDR3. The V and J ends lost 5 bases and 5 bases, in that order; junction bases with no gene match: 13. The CDR3 nucleotides are TGTGCCAGCAGCCTAATGGTCCGGACAGGGGAAAACGAGCAGTACTTC. This encodes CASSLMVRTGENEQYF. The variable domain in full, completed from reference TRBV7-6 and TRBJ2-7, reads GAGVSQSPRYKVTKRGQDVALRCDPISGHVSLYWYRQALGQGPEFLTYFNYEAQQDKSGLPNDRFSAERPEGSISTLTIQRTEQRDSAMYRCASSLMVRTGENEQYFGPGTRLTVT.

Only a few counts were recorded for this clonotype. The genes are TRBV5-8 and TRBJ2-7; weak D call: TRBD1 (6 bases). Trimming pared 0 bases from V and 3 bases from J, leaving 13 bases between. Germline-derived CDR1 and CDR2 are SGHTS and YDEGEE. The CDR3 totals 15 residues. CDR3 DNA: TGTGCCAGCAGCTTGGTTGCGGACAGCTTCTACGAGCAGTACTTC. Translated: CASSLVADSFYEQYF.

The table lists this clonotype with a few counts. CDR3 DNA sequence: TGTGCCAGCATGGGGCTAGCCAAAAACATTCAGTACTTC. It yields the protein CASMGLAKNIQYF. The chain combines TRBV5-8 with TRBJ2-4; possible D gene TRBD1, 5 bases. In germline, CDR1 is SGHTS, CDR2 YDEGEE. The CDR3 is 13 residues long. V lost 6 bases and J lost 0, with 7 bases in between.

This clonotype was detected a few times. The rearrangement uses TRBV12-3 or TRBV12-4 and TRBJ1-6; D is uncertain. CDR3 size: 13 residues. The V and J ends lost 7 bases and 10 bases respectively, with 14 bases between them. The CDR3: CASNPTVGSPLHF. DNA of the CDR3: TGTGCCAGCAATCCTACGGTTGGCTCACCCCTCCACTTT.

The chain employs TRBV7-2 and TRBJ1-4; D is unresolved. The CDR3 is made up of 13 amino acids. Between the trimmed V and J ends, which lost 2 bases and 8 bases, there was a span of 9 bases. Germline lookup yields CDR1 SGHTA and CDR2 FQGNSA. The CDR3 DNA is TGTGCCAGCAGCTTACTACGCCGCGAAAAACTGTTTTTT. Protein product: CASSLLRREKLFF.

The genes are TRBV20-1 and TRBJ2-2, with D uncertain. Between the trimmed V and J ends, which lost 6 bases and 6 bases, there was a span of 11 bases. CDR1 DFQATT and CDR2 SNEGSKA come from the germline V gene (reference sequence). The CDR3 has 12 residues. CDR3 loop: CSATSDPGELFF. CDR3 bases: TGCAGTGCCACCTCGGATCCCGGGGAGCTGTTTTTT.

In its sample, this clonotype was seen many times. This rearrangement joins TRBV28 to TRBJ2-7; 8 bases align to TRBD1. This CDR3 comprises 16 residues. The V and J ends lost 3 bases and 7 bases, in that order; junction bases with no gene match: 14. The V gene's germline CDR1 is MDHEN and CDR2 SYDVKM. In nucleotides, the CDR3 is TGTGCCAGCAGTTTGACAGGGGAGGCTCAACTTCATGAGCAGTACTTC. This translates into CASSLTGEAQLHEQYF.

This clonotype has more than one count but fewer than ten. The CDR3 DNA sequence: TGTGCCAGCAGTGCCAGTGGCGCGGTGAACACTGAAGCTTTCTTT. Translation gives CASSASGAVNTEAFF. The gene calls are TRBV28 and TRBJ1-1; unclear D gene. Germline V gene sequence: CDR1 MDHEN, CDR2 SYDVKM. CDR3 length equals 15 residues. Between the trimmed V and J ends, which lost 5 bases and 0 bases, there was a span of 13 bases. The full variable domain, in which reference TRBV28 and TRBJ1-1 provide the parts outside the CDR3, is DVKVTQSSRYLVKRTGEKVFLECVQDMDHENMFWYRQDPGLGLRLIYFSYDVKMKEKGDIPEGYSVSREKKERFSLILESASTNQTSMYLCASSASGAVNTEAFFGQGTRLTVV.

V gene TRBV11-3 combines with J gene TRBJ2-5, with 9 bases aligning to TRBD2. J lost 2 bases, V lost 1 base, and 5 bases had no gene match. Germline lookup yields CDR1 SGHNT and CDR2 YENEEA. The CDR3 consists of 16 residues. The CDR3, as DNA: TGTGCCAGCAGCTTAGGGTCTAGCGGGGTTCAAGAGACCCAGTACTTC. This gives the protein CASSLGSSGVQETQYF.

This clonotype showed up many times. V gene TRBV5-1 combines with J gene TRBJ2-3; 9 nucleotides match TRBD1. CDR1 and CDR2 from the germline V gene are SGHRS and YFSETQ. The CDR3 spans 16 residues. The V segment lost 4 bases and the J segment 6 bases; nucleotides outside the gene matches: 12. CDR3 in amino acids: CASSPLIGQGMDTQYF. The CDR3 region has the DNA TGCGCCAGCAGCCCGCTTATTGGACAGGGGATGGATACGCAGTATTTT.